The clone carrying this TCR beta chain was picked up one time. The identical CDR3 is also encoded by other nucleotide sequences in the sample. The CDR3 runs 13 residues. The germline V gene has CDR1 SGHNT and CDR2 YYREEE (reference sequence). The V and J ends lost 0 bases and 2 bases respectively, with 5 bases between them. Generated by immunoSEQ multiplex PCR, the TCRdb table keeps only in-frame clones and is missing some. Among 250,000 to 350,000 clones, roughly 85% were seen once, and the ten largest hold about 2.7%. The entry originates in a study of blood T cell repertoires in COVID-19. The sequence was obtained from a woman between 45 and 60 years old who had recovered from COVID-19. The sample was PBMCs or T cells enriched from blood (not recorded which). This rearrangement joins TRBV5-4 to TRBJ1-1; the D is unclear. Here the CDR3 reads CASSLAVNTEAFF. CDR3 bases: TGTGCCAGCAGCTTGGCAGTAAACACTGAAGCTTTCTTT.